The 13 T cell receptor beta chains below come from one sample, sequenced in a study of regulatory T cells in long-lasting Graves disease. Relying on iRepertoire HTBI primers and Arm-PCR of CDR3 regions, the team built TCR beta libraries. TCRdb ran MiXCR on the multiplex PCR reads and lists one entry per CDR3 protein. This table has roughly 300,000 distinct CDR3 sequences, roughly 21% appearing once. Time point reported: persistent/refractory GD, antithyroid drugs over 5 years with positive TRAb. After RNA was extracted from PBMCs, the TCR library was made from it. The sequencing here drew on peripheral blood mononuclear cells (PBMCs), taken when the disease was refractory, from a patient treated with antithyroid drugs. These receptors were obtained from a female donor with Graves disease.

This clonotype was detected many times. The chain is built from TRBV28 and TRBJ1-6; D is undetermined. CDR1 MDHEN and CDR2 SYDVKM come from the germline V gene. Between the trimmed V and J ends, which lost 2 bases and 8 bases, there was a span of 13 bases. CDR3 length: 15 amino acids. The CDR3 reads CASSLDASSDSPLHF. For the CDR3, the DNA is TGTGCCAGCAGTTTAGATGCCAGTTCGGATTCACCCCTCCACTTT. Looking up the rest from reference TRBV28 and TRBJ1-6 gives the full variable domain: DVKVTQSSRYLVKRTGEKVFLECVQDMDHENMFWYRQDPGLGLRLIYFSYDVKMKEKGDIPEGYSVSREKKERFSLILESASTNQTSMYLCASSLDASSDSPLHFGNGTRLTVT.

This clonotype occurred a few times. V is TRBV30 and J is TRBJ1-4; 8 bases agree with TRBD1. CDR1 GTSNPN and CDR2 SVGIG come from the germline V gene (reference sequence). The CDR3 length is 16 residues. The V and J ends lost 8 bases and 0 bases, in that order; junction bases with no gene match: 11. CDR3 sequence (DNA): TGTGCCGGGCAACAGGGGGGCCTTTCAACTAATGAAAAACTGTTTTTT. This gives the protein CAGQQGGLSTNEKLFF. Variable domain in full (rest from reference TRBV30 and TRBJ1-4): SQTIHQWPATLVQPVGSPLSLECTVEGTSNPNLYWYRQAAGRGLQLLFYSVGIGQISSEVPQNLSASRPQDRQFILSSKKLLLSDSGFYLCAGQQGGLSTNEKLFFGSGTQLSVL.

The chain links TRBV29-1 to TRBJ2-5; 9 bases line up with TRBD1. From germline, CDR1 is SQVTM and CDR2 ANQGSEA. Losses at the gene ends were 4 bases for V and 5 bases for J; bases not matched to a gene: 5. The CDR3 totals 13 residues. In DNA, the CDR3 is TGCAGCGTTGGGGGACAGGGCGCGGAGACCCAGTACTTC. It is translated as CSVGGQGAETQYF.

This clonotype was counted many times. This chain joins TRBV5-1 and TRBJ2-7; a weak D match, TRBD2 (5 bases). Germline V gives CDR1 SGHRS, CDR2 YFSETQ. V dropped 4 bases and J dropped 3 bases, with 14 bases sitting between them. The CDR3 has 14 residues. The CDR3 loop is CASSVGDMSYEQYF. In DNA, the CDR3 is TGCGCCAGCAGCGTGGGAGATATGAGCTACGAGCAGTACTTC. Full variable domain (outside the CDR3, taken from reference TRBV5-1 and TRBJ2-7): KAGVTQTPRYLIKTRGQQVTLSCSPISGHRSVSWYQQTPGQGLQFLFEYFSETQRNKGNFPGRFSGRQFSNSRSEMNVSTLELGDSALYLCASSVGDMSYEQYFGPGTRLTVT.

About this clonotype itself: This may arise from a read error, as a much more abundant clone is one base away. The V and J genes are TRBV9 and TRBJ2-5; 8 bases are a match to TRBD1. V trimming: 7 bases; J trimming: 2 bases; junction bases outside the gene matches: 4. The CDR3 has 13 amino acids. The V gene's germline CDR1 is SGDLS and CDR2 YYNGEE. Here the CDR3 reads CASGWTGQETQYF. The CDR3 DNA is TGTGCCAGCGGTTGGACAGGGCAAGAGACCCAGTACTTC.

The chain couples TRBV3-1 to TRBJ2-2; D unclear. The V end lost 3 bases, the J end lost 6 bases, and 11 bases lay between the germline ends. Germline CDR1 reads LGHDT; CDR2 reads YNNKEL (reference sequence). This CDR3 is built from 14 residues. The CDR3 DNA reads TGTGCCAGCAGCCATCGAGCTGGCGCCGGGGAGCTGTTTTTT. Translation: CASSHRAGAGELFF.

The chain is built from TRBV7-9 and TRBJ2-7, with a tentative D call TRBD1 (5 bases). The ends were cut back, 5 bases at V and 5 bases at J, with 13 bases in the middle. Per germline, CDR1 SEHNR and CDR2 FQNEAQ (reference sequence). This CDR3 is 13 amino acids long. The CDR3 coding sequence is TGTGCCAGCAGCCCCAGGGCCTTAGACGAGCAGTACTTC. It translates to CASSPRALDEQYF.

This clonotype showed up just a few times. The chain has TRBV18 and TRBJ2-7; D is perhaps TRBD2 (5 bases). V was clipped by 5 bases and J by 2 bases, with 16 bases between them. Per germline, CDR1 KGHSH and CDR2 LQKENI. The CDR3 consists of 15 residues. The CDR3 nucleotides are TGTGCCAGCTCAGCCTTCGAGGGTACGACCTACGAGCAGTACTTC. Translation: CASSAFEGTTYEQYF.

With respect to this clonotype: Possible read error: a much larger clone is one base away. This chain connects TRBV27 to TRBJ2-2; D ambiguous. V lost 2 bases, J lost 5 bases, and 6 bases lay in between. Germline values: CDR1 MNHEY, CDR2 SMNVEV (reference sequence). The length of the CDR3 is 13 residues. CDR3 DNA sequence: TGTGCCAGCAGTTTAATAGGGACCGGGGAGCTGTTTTTT. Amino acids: CASSLIGTGELFF.

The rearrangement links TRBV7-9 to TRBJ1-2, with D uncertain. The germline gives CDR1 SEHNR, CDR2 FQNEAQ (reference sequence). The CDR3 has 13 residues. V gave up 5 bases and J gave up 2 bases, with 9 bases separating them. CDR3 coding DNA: TGTGCCAGCAGCAAGACCGCGAACTATGGCTACACCTTC. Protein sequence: CASSKTANYGYTF.

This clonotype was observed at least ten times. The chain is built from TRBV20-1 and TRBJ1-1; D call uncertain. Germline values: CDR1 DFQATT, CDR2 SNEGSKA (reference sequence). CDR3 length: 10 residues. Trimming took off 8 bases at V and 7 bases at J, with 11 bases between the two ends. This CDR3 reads CSTRASEAFF. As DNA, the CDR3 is TGCAGTACCCGGGCCAGTGAAGCTTTCTTT.

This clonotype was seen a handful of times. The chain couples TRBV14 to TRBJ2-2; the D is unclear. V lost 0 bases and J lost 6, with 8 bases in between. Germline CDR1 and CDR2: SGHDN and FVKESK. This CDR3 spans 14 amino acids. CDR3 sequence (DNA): TGTGCCAGCAGCCAAGATCTGGCAGCCGGGGAGCTGTTTTTT. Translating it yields CASSQDLAAGELFF.

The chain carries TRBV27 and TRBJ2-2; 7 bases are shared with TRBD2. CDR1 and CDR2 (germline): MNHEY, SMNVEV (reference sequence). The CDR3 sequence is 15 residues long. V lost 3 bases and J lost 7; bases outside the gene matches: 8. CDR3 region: CASSLWGRAGGELFF. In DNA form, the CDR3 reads TGTGCCAGCAGTTTGTGGGGGAGGGCCGGCGGGGAGCTGTTTTTT.